The 4 T cell receptor beta chains below all came from one sample that was sequenced in a study of blood T cell repertoires in COVID-19. The repertoire was sequenced with immunoSEQ multiplex PCR; TCRdb's copy has only in-frame clones and lacks some. The sample includes roughly 200,000 clones, 85% to 90% of them seen just once. The sequencing input was peripheral blood. These receptors all come from a man aged 45-65 years with acute or convalescent COVID-19.

The V gene is TRBV11-2, the J gene TRBJ2-7; TRBD2 matches 10 bases. The germline CDR1 and CDR2 sequences are SGHAT and FQNNGV. Losses at the gene ends were 9 bases for V and 7 bases for J; bases not matched to a gene: 9. This CDR3 is 13 amino acids long. CDR3 amino acids: CARISGRAKEQYF. The DNA of the CDR3 is TGTGCCAGGATAAGCGGGAGGGCCAAGGAGCAGTACTTC.

V usage is TRBV7-8 and J usage is TRBJ2-5; D possibly corresponds to TRBD1 (5 bases). V lost 5 bases and J lost 5, with 18 bases in between. The CDR3 totals 15 residues. Germline CDR1 reads SGHVS; CDR2 reads FQNEAQ. The CDR3 region has the DNA TGTGCCAGCAGCCCCCAGACAGTGGGTGCGGAGACCCAGTACTTC. Protein sequence: CASSPQTVGAETQYF.

The count of this clone is one. The V call is TRBV9, the J call TRBJ1-4, with 10 bases that match TRBD1. V shed 3 bases, J shed 5 bases, and the junction held 1 base outside the gene matches. Germline V CDR1 and CDR2: SGDLS, YYNGEE. The CDR3 runs 14 residues. The chain's CDR3 is CASSGDRGNEKLFF. CDR3 bases: TGTGCCAGCAGCGGGGACAGGGGAAATGAAAAACTGTTTTTT. The whole variable domain, filled in from reference TRBV9 and TRBJ1-4, reads DSGVTQTPKHLITATGQRVTLRCSPRSGDLSVYWYQQSLDQGLQFLIQYYNGEERAKGNILERFSAQQFPDLHSELNLSSLELGDSALYFCASSGDRGNEKLFFGSGTQLSVL.

The rearrangement uses TRBV5-1 and TRBJ1-2; no reliable D call. Germline V lookup: CDR1 SGHRS, CDR2 YFSETQ. V was shortened by 0 bases and J by 3 bases, with 6 bases between the two germline ends. CDR3 length: 13 amino acids. CDR3 residues: CASSLGQDYGYTF. In nucleotides, the CDR3 is TGCGCCAGCAGCTTGGGCCAGGACTATGGCTACACCTTC.